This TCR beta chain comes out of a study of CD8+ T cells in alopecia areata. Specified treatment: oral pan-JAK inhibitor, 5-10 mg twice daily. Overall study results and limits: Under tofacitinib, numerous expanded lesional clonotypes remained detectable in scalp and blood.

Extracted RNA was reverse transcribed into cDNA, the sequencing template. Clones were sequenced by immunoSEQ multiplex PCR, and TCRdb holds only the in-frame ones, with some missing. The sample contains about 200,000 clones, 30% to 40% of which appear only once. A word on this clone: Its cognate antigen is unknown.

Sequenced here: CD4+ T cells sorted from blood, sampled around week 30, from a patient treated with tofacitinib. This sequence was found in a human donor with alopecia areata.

DNA of the CDR3: TGCGCCAGCAGCTTGGGGACAGCTGAAAAACTGTTTTTT. It codes for CASSLGTAEKLFF. The chain employs TRBV5-1 and TRBJ1-4, with D possibly being TRBD1 (6 bases). This CDR3 spans 13 amino acids. The ends were cut back, 0 bases at V and 7 bases at J, with 7 bases in the middle. CDR1 and CDR2 (germline): SGHRS, YFSETQ.